The 13 T cell receptor beta chains below were found in one sample sequenced in a study of CD8 T cells in ankylosing spondylitis. Via MiXCR, TCRdb re-called the 5' RACE reads, giving one row per CDR3 protein. Here the sample spans approximately 300,000 distinct CDR3 sequences, approximately 8.2% being singletons. Their recognized antigens are unknown. Study outcomes and limitations: Seemingly characteristic of ankylosing spondylitis blood was a TCR beta motif consisting of 7 or 8 highly homologous variants.

Sequences were obtained from blood, either unsorted or a sorted T cell fraction (not recorded which). The receptors shown here come from a male donor with ankylosing spondylitis.

The chain joins TRBV11-1 to TRBJ2-5; 9 bases match TRBD2. Trimming took 4 bases from V and 5 from J; bases not matched to a gene: 17. The germline V gene has CDR1 SGHAT and CDR2 FQDESV (reference sequence). CDR3 length: 18 residues. Written as DNA, the CDR3 is TGTGCCAGCAGCTCCTTACTTGGCCTAAGCGGGAGGCGGGAGACCCAGTACTTC. Its protein is CASSSLLGLSGRRETQYF.

This clonotype was counted only a few times. The chain recombines TRBV29-1 with TRBJ1-2; D uncertain. CDR1 is SQVTM and CDR2 is ANQGSEA in the germline V gene. The V end was cut by 3 bases, the J end by 4 bases, with 21 bases between. The CDR3 length is 16 residues. The DNA of the CDR3 is TGCAGCGTTGACTCGAGGGAGGAGGGTTCTGCCTATGGCTACACCTTC. It yields the protein CSVDSREEGSAYGYTF.

This clonotype showed up many times. The genes are TRBV4-1 and TRBJ2-2, with D possibly being TRBD2 (6 bases). This CDR3 has 18 residues. The germline V and J ends were trimmed by 1 base and 1 base, with 16 bases remaining between them. Germline CDR1 and CDR2: MGHRA and YSYEKL. Here the CDR3 reads CASSQVLGRQMNTGELFF. Written as DNA, the CDR3 is TGCGCCAGCAGCCAAGTGTTGGGGAGGCAGATGAACACCGGGGAGCTGTTTTTT.

This chain joins TRBV6-1 and TRBJ2-7; D is undetermined. The CDR3 loop spans 14 amino acids. Germline values: CDR1 MNHNS, CDR2 SASEGT. Trimming cost V 11 bases and J 5 bases, with 22 bases left between them. Here the CDR3 DNA reads TGTGCCGTAAATCCGACCGAGCCCTGGGACGAGCAGTACTTC. It codes for CAVNPTEPWDEQYF.

CDR3 bases: TGCGCCAGCAGCTTTGCCGGGGATACGCAGTATTTT. It yields the protein CASSFAGDTQYF. The chain uses TRBV5-1 and TRBJ2-3, with D uncertain. The V end lost 2 bases, the J end lost 6 bases, and 7 bases lay between the germline ends. Germline CDR1 and CDR2: SGHRS and YFSETQ. The CDR3 runs to 12 residues.

V and J are TRBV12-3 or TRBV12-4 and TRBJ1-2; 11 positions agree with TRBD1. The V segment lost 6 bases and the J segment 4 bases; nucleotides outside the gene matches: 10. The CDR3 covers 16 residues. CDR3 nucleotide sequence: TGTGCCAGCAGCCATGTGGACAGGGGGCGCCCCTATGGCTACACCTTC. Its translation: CASSHVDRGRPYGYTF.

This clonotype was recorded many times. The rearrangement joins TRBV24-1 to TRBJ2-3, with D uncertain. This CDR3 region has 13 residues. Trimming cost V 9 bases and J 5 bases, with 14 bases left between them. The germline V gene has CDR1 KGHDR and CDR2 SFDVKD. CDR3 protein: CATGSGHEDTQYF. The CDR3 DNA follows: TGTGCCACCGGATCGGGCCACGAAGATACGCAGTATTTT.

The chain recombines TRBV12-3 or TRBV12-4 with TRBJ1-2; D is perhaps TRBD1 (5 bases). The CDR3 contains 15 residues. With 2 bases removed from V and 8 bases from J, the gap between germline ends came to 18 bases. CDR3 residues: CASSLLAGKEGGYTF. The CDR3 DNA is TGTGCCAGCAGTTTACTGGCAGGGAAAGAAGGGGGCTACACCTTC.

V is TRBV5-4 and J is TRBJ2-5, with TRBD2 matching over 7 bases. V lost 4 bases to trimming and J lost 5 bases; unmatched junction nucleotides: 8. This CDR3 comprises 14 residues. In germline, CDR1 is SGHNT, CDR2 YYREEE (reference sequence). CDR3 amino acids: CASSPGGEWETQYF. The CDR3 coding sequence is TGTGCCAGCAGCCCTGGGGGGGAATGGGAGACCCAGTACTTC.

The CDR3 DNA reads TGTGCCAGCAGCTCGGACTTTTTGCAGTTCTTC. This codes for CASSSDFLQFF. The rearrangement links TRBV7-6 to TRBJ2-1; TRBD2 is a possible D gene (5 bases). Germline V gives CDR1 SGHVS, CDR2 FNYEAQ. The CDR3 sequence is 11 residues long. Trimming shortened V by 4 bases and J by 12 bases, and 10 bases separated the two germline ends.

This clonotype showed up just a few times. The V and J genes are TRBV28 and TRBJ2-5, with D uncertain. The length of the CDR3 is 13 residues. V lost 3 bases and J lost 5, with 10 bases in between. Germline lookup yields CDR1 MDHEN and CDR2 SYDVKM. The CDR3 DNA follows: TGTGCCAGCAGTTTCCTGGGTAGGGAGACCCAGTACTTC. Protein sequence: CASSFLGRETQYF.

The chain joins TRBV7-9 to TRBJ1-3, with 7 nucleotides matching TRBD1. CDR3 length: 17 residues. V shed 5 bases and J 2 bases; nucleotides not matched to a gene: 12. Looked up from germline, CDR1 is SEHNR and CDR2 is FQNEAQ (reference sequence). CDR3 amino acids: CASSPWTGGRAGNTIYF. The CDR3 nucleotides read TGTGCCAGCAGCCCCTGGACAGGCGGTAGAGCTGGAAACACCATATATTTT. Combining the CDR3 with reference TRBV7-9 and TRBJ1-3 gives the whole variable domain DTGVSQNPRHKITKRGQNVTFRCDPISEHNRLYWYRQTLGQGPEFLTYFQNEAQLEKSRLLSDRFSAERPKGSFSTLEIQRTEQGDSAMYLCASSPWTGGRAGNTIYFGEGSWLTVV.

This clonotype showed up just a few times. The V call is TRBV10-3, the J call TRBJ2-1; D is unclear. Germline-derived CDR1 and CDR2 are ENHRY and SYGVKD. Deletions cut 3 bases from V and 9 bases from J, with 12 bases between. The CDR3 totals 13 residues. Here the CDR3 DNA reads TGTGCCATCAGTGATAATCCTTGGGGTGAGCAGTTCTTC. This encodes CAISDNPWGEQFF.